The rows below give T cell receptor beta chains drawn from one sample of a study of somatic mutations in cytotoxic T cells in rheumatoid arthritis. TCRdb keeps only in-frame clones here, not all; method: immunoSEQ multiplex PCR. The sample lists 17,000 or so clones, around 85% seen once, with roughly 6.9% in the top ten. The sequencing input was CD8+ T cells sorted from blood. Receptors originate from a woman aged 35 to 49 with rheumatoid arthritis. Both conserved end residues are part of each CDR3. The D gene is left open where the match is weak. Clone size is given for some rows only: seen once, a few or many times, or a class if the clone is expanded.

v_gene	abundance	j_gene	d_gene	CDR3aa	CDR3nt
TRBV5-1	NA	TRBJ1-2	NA	CASSLVRTPPRHYGYTF	TGCGCCAGCAGCTTGGTACGGACTCCACCCCGTCACTATGGCTACACCTTC
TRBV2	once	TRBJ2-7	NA	CASSEALGESEQYF	TGTGCCAGCAGTGAAGCGCTTGGGGAGTCCGAGCAGTACTTC
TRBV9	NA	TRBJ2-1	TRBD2	CASSSPSGGANEQFF	TGTGCCAGCAGCAGCCCCAGCGGGGGGGCCAATGAGCAGTTCTTC
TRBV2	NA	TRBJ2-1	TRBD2	CASSAGLAGVSEQFF	TGTGCCAGCAGTGCGGGACTAGCGGGAGTAAGTGAGCAGTTCTTC
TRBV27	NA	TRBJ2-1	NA	CASSELNGQFF	TGTGCCAGCAGCGAACTAAATGGGCAGTTCTTC
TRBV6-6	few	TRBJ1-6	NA	CASSHDRNNSPLHF	TGTGCCAGCAGTCACGACAGAAATAATTCACCCCTCCACTTT
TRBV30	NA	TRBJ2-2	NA	CAWSSPIRSGLNTGELFF	TGTGCCTGGAGTTCCCCAATCAGAAGCGGGCTGAACACCGGGGAGCTGTTTTTT
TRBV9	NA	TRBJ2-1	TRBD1	CASSAPEQGSGEQFF	TGTGCCAGCAGCGCCCCGGAACAGGGGTCGGGTGAGCAGTTCTTC
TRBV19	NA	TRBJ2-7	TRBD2	CASGPGAGAYEQYF	TGTGCCAGTGGCCCGGGAGCGGGGGCCTACGAGCAGTACTTC
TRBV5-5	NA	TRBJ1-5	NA	CASSSGVRQPQHF	TGTGCCAGCAGCAGCGGGGTTCGGCAGCCCCAGCATTTT
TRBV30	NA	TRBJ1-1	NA	CAWSVDSRTEAFF	TGTGCCTGGAGTGTGGACAGTAGGACTGAAGCTTTCTTT
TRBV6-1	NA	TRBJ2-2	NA	CASSEAPHELFF	TGTGCCAGCAGTGAAGCCCCACACGAGCTGTTTTTT
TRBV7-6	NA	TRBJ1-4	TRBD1	CASSQTGGGNEKLFF	TGTGCCAGCAGCCAAACAGGGGGAGGTAATGAAAAACTGTTTTTT
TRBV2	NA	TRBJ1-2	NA	CASKGDGANYGYTF	TGTGCCAGCAAGGGGGACGGAGCTAACTATGGCTACACCTTC
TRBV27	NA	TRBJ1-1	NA	CASGGSREGTEAFF	TGTGCCAGCGGTGGATCCAGGGAGGGGACTGAAGCTTTCTTT
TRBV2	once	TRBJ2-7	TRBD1	CASETGKSYEQYF	TGTGCCAGTGAGACAGGGAAATCCTACGAGCAGTACTTC
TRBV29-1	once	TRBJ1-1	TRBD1	CSVRTGGLYTEAFF	TGCAGCGTTAGAACAGGGGGATTATACACTGAAGCTTTCTTT
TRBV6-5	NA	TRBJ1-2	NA	CASSYEGNYGYTF	TGTGCCAGCAGTTACGAGGGCAACTATGGCTACACCTTC
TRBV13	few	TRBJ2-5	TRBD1	CASSRDRDQETQYF	TGTGCCAGCAGCCGCGACAGGGACCAAGAGACCCAGTACTTC
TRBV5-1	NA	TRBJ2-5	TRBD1	CASSLTTGERETQYF	TGCGCCAGCAGCTTAACTACAGGGGAGCGAGAGACCCAGTACTTC
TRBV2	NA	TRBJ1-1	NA	CASLGRASEAFF	TGTGCCAGCTTAGGGAGGGCATCTGAAGCTTTCTTT
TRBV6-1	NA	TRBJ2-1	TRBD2	CASSDSVGLAYNEQFF	TGTGCCAGCAGTGATTCAGTGGGACTAGCGTACAATGAGCAGTTCTTC
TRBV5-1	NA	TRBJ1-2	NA	CASSYLTRQPNYGYTF	TGCGCCAGCAGCTATCTAACGCGGCAGCCTAACTATGGCTACACCTTC
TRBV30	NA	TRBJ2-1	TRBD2	CARGTSGYNEQFF	TGTGCCCGAGGGACTAGCGGATACAATGAGCAGTTCTTC
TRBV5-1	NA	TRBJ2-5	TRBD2	CASSPPSGQETQYF	TGCGCCAGCAGCCCCCCTAGCGGCCAAGAGACCCAGTACTTC
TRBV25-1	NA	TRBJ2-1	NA	CASSQQGNEQFF	TGTGCCAGCAGTCAACAGGGTAATGAGCAGTTCTTC
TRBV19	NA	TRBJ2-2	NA	CASSIPGAELFF	TGTGCCAGTAGTATTCCTGGGGCGGAGCTGTTTTTT
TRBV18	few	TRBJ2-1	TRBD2	CASSLGTSYNEQFF	TGTGCCAGCTCACTCGGGACTAGCTACAATGAGCAGTTCTTC
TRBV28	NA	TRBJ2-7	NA	CASRTTGVFYEQYF	TGCGCCAGCAGGACTACAGGGGTTTTCTACGAGCAGTACTTC
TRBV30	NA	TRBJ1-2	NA	CAWSVAAGFYGYTF	TGTGCCTGGAGTGTGGCGGCGGGTTTCTATGGCTACACCTTC
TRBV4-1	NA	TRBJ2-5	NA	CASSQRETTKDKETQYF	TGCGCCAGCAGCCAACGGGAAACGACGAAAGATAAAGAGACCCAGTACTTC
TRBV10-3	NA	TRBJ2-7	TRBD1	CAIRGRDRGRNEQYF	TGTGCCATCCGTGGGAGGGACAGGGGTAGAAACGAGCAGTACTTC
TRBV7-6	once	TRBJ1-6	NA	CASTPNEANNSPLHF	TGTGCCAGCACCCCCAATGAGGCAAATAATTCACCCCTCCACTTT